Presented here are 27 T cell receptor beta chains from one specimen sequenced in a study of beta chain features in type 1 diabetes. The isolated RNA, all of it, was reverse transcribed, so expressed TCRB transcripts were what got sequenced. The table came from immunoSEQ multiplex PCR; TCRdb's copy has only in-frame clones and leaves some out. The sample holds 150,000 to 200,000 clones, 10% to 15% seen once. The material sequenced was central memory CD4+ T cells from blood. The receptors were gathered from a woman between 18 and 30 years old in good health.

This clone was picked up a small number of times. The chain uses TRBV6-1 and TRBJ2-1, with TRBD1 matching 7 bases. Germline CDR1 MNHNS, CDR2 SASEGT. J lost 7 bases, V lost 8 bases, and 11 bases had no gene match. The CDR3 is 14 amino acids. The CDR3 nucleotides are TGTGCCAGCCGCCGGGACAGCGCTAAGAATGAGCAGTTCTTC. This sequence encodes CASRRDSAKNEQFF.

This clone occurred a few times. V usage is TRBV11-3 and J usage is TRBJ2-5; no firm D call. V dropped 1 base and J dropped 5 bases, with 17 bases sitting between them. This CDR3 comprises 16 residues. Germline lookup yields CDR1 SGHNT and CDR2 YENEEA. CDR3 nucleotides: TGTGCCAGCAGCTTAGGAGACGGCAGGCTATGGGAGACCCAGTACTTC. It codes for CASSLGDGRLWETQYF.

This clone was counted a single time. The chain recombines TRBV5-1 with TRBJ1-5; weak D call: TRBD1 (5 bases). The V gene's germline CDR1 is SGHRS and CDR2 YFSETQ. Trimming cost V 1 base and J 3 bases, with 8 bases left between them. The CDR3 runs to 14 residues. The CDR3 sequence: CASSLWGDNQPQHF. In DNA form, the CDR3 reads TGCGCCAGCAGCTTGTGGGGGGACAATCAGCCCCAGCATTTT.

The gene calls are TRBV7-2 and TRBJ2-7; 8 nucleotides agree with TRBD2. The germline CDR1 and CDR2 sequences are SGHTA and FQGNSA. V lost 1 base and J lost 1; bases outside the gene matches: 9. This CDR3 contains 17 residues. The CDR3 loop is CASSLGVGLVGSYEQYF. The DNA of the CDR3 is TGTGCCAGCAGCTTAGGAGTGGGACTAGTCGGGTCCTACGAGCAGTACTTC.

This clone was seen a handful of times. The rearrangement uses TRBV29-1 and TRBJ1-2; 9 bases align to TRBD1. V lost 6 bases and J lost 4; bases outside the gene matches: 9. Germline loops: CDR1 SQVTM, CDR2 ANQGSEA. The CDR3 totals 14 residues. The CDR3 is CSVERDRASYGYTF. For the CDR3, the DNA is TGCAGCGTCGAACGGGACAGGGCAAGCTATGGCTACACCTTC.

In its sample, this clone was seen a few times. The chain recombines TRBV28 with TRBJ2-7; tentatively, D is TRBD1 (6 bases). The CDR3 runs to 14 residues. Trimming took off 6 bases at V and 3 bases at J, with 15 bases between the two ends. In germline, CDR1 is MDHEN, CDR2 SYDVKM. CDR3 bases: TGTGCCAGCAGCCCACAGGGTGGCGGCTACGAGCAGTACTTC. Translated, it gives CASSPQGGGYEQYF.

V usage is TRBV7-2 and J usage is TRBJ1-5; D is unresolved. Germline V gene data show CDR1 as SGHTA and CDR2 as FQGNSA. This CDR3 has 15 residues. Trimming left V 5 bases short and J 3 bases short, with 14 bases between. The CDR3 region is CASSPALEPNQPQHF. CDR3 coding DNA: TGTGCCAGCAGCCCCGCCCTCGAGCCCAATCAGCCCCAGCATTTT. Using reference TRBV7-2 and TRBJ1-5 for the parts outside the CDR3, the full variable domain is GAGVSQSPSNKVTEKGKDVELRCDPISGHTALYWYRQSLGQGLEFLIYFQGNSAPDKSGLPSDRFSAERTGGSVSTLTIQRTQQEDSAVYLCASSPALEPNQPQHFGDGTRLSIL.

V usage is TRBV6-4 and J usage is TRBJ2-1; 8 bases are shared with TRBD2. Germline CDR1 and CDR2: MRHNA and SNTAGT. This CDR3 contains 15 residues. With V trimmed by 4 bases and J by 6 bases, 8 bases remained unmatched. In nucleotides, the CDR3 is TGTGCCAGCAGTGTGGACGGGAGGGCCAGCAATGAGCAGTTCTTC. Translation gives CASSVDGRASNEQFF.

The chain recombines TRBV30 with TRBJ2-3, with TRBD2 matching over 9 bases. This CDR3 comprises 13 residues. Germline CDR1 GTSNPN, CDR2 SVGIG (reference sequence). Trimming at V came to 4 bases and at J to 7 bases, leaving 6 bases not matched to a gene. CDR3 in amino acids: CAWNLAGVHTQYF. The CDR3 DNA reads TGTGCCTGGAATTTAGCGGGAGTTCATACGCAGTATTTT.

This sequence joins TRBV29-1 and TRBJ1-2, with D maybe TRBD1 (6 bases). V lost 4 bases and J 9 bases, leaving 15 bases between the germline ends. CDR1 is SQVTM and CDR2 is ANQGSEA in the germline V gene. CDR3 length: 12 amino acids. The CDR3 is CSVVDSSMSYTF. The CDR3 DNA reads as TGCAGCGTTGTGGACAGTTCTATGAGCTACACCTTC.

This clone was seen more than once but under ten times. This chain links TRBV19 with TRBJ2-1; D possibly corresponds to TRBD2 (6 bases). The CDR3 contains 18 residues. Germline V CDR1 and CDR2: LNHDA, SQIVND (reference sequence). Trimming stripped 6 bases from V and 0 bases from J, with 21 bases between. CDR3 DNA: TGTGCCAGTAGCAAAGGACGGGGGATGAAGTTCTCCTACAATGAGCAGTTCTTC. Its protein is CASSKGRGMKFSYNEQFF.

The rearrangement uses TRBV7-2 and TRBJ2-7; TRBD2 aligns across 7 bases. The germline V gene has CDR1 SGHTA and CDR2 FQGNSA. CDR3 length: 16 residues. V trimming: 1 base; J trimming: 5 bases; junction bases outside the gene matches: 11. The CDR3 DNA follows: TGTGCCAGCAGCTTAGGAGGGCGCGGGAGAGTCCACGAGCAGTACTTC. Amino acids: CASSLGGRGRVHEQYF.

In its sample, this clone was seen a few times. The chain is built from TRBV11-2 and TRBJ2-7; 9 bases fit TRBD2. This CDR3 has 16 amino acids. Germline V gene sequence: CDR1 SGHAT, CDR2 FQNNGV. The J segment lost 0 bases and the V segment lost 0 bases, leaving 3 bases of the junction unmatched. The CDR3 DNA is TGTGCCAGCAGCTTAGATCCTAGCGGGGCCTCCTACGAGCAGTACTTC. It translates to CASSLDPSGASYEQYF.

In this sample, this clone turned up a few times. The genes are TRBV4-3 and TRBJ2-7, with 11 bases fitting TRBD2. The CDR3 loop spans 19 amino acids. J was trimmed by 6 bases and V by 1 base; bases with no gene match: 17. Germline lookup yields CDR1 LGHNA and CDR2 YSLEER. The CDR3, as DNA: TGCGCCAGCAGCCAAGTAGATCTGGGGCTAGCGGGAGGCGGAGGCGAGCAGTACTTC. Its protein is CASSQVDLGLAGGGGEQYF.

The rearrangement links TRBV11-1 to TRBJ2-4; TRBD2 might be the D (6 bases). V shed 2 bases and J shed 0 bases, with 14 bases lying between them. Germline V gene lookup returns CDR1 SGHAT and CDR2 FQDESV (reference sequence). The CDR3 has 17 residues. CDR3 DNA: TGTGCCAGCAGCTTAAGGAGGGGTCCCATAGCCAAAAACATTCAGTACTTC. Protein sequence: CASSLRRGPIAKNIQYF. Full variable domain (rest looked up from reference TRBV11-1 and TRBJ2-4): EAEVAQSPRYKITEKSQAVAFWCDPISGHATLYWYRQILGQGPELLVQFQDESVVDDSQLPKDRFSAERLKGVDSTLKIQPAELGDSAMYLCASSLRRGPIAKNIQYFGAGTRLSVL.

This chain joins TRBV4-3 and TRBJ1-2, with TRBD1 identical over 7 bases. The V gene end was trimmed by 0 bases and the J gene end by 2 bases; junction bases not matched to a gene: 6. The CDR3 runs to 16 residues. Per the germline V gene, CDR1 is LGHNA and CDR2 is YSLEER. The CDR3 loop reads CASSQDAGGVNYGYTF. In DNA, the CDR3 is TGCGCCAGCAGCCAAGATGCAGGGGGAGTCAACTATGGCTACACCTTC.

This clone was counted a few times. This chain links TRBV7-2 with TRBJ1-5; D remains unclear. The germline V gene encodes CDR1 SGHTA and CDR2 FQGNSA. The CDR3 runs 14 residues. Between the trimmed V and J ends, which lost 5 bases and 6 bases, there was a span of 14 bases. The CDR3 region is CASSPQALTQPQHF. The DNA for the CDR3 is TGTGCCAGCAGCCCTCAGGCCCTTACTCAGCCCCAGCATTTT.

The CDR3 nucleotides read TGTGCCAGCAGCGTCCGTCTAAACCCAACAGATACGCAGTATTTT. Translated: CASSVRLNPTDTQYF. The rearrangement joins TRBV9 to TRBJ2-3; unclear D gene. Trimming cost V 2 bases and J 3 bases, with 13 bases left between them. This CDR3 contains 15 residues. Germline CDR1 and CDR2: SGDLS and YYNGEE.

In its sample, this clone was seen a few times. The chain combines TRBV30 with TRBJ1-2, with TRBD1 as a possible D gene (5 bases). V was cut by 4 bases and J by 3 bases, with 12 bases left in between. Per germline, CDR1 GTSNPN and CDR2 SVGIG (reference sequence). There are 13 residues in the CDR3. CDR3 nucleotide sequence: TGTGCCTGGAACGGCAGGGTGGACTATGGCTACACCTTC. It codes for CAWNGRVDYGYTF.

The sample holds many counts of this clone. The chain carries TRBV5-6 and TRBJ1-1, with 8 bases identical to TRBD1. The CDR3 is made up of 15 amino acids. V lost 1 base to trimming and J lost 4 bases; unmatched junction nucleotides: 6. Looked up from germline, CDR1 is SGHDT and CDR2 is YYEEEE. For the CDR3, the DNA is TGTGCCAGCAGCTTGACGGACAGGGAGGGCACTGAAGCTTTCTTT. It yields the protein CASSLTDREGTEAFF.

This clone occurred a few times. CDR3 bases: TGTGCCCGCCAGTCGGGCTCTGGGGCCAACGTCCTGACTTTC. Its translation: CARQSGSGANVLTF. This chain uses TRBV30 with TRBJ2-6; D not certain. The germline V gene has CDR1 GTSNPN and CDR2 SVGIG (reference sequence). The CDR3 spans 14 residues. Trimming took off 8 bases at V and 0 bases at J, with 11 bases between the two ends.

The chain carries TRBV18 and TRBJ2-7; the D gene is possibly TRBD2 (6 bases). Germline assignment: CDR1 KGHSH and CDR2 LQKENI. Trimming removed 2 bases at V and 4 bases at J, with 12 bases between. The length of the CDR3 is 14 residues. The CDR3 loop reads CASSPAGSLYEQYF. CDR3 DNA: TGTGCCAGCTCACCAGCCGGGAGTCTGTACGAGCAGTACTTC.

There are a few counts of this clone. This chain links TRBV6-6 with TRBJ2-1; 7 positions agree with TRBD2. V lost 4 bases, J lost 4 bases, and 7 bases stayed unmatched. Germline V gene sequence: CDR1 MNHNY, CDR2 SVGAGI (reference sequence). The CDR3 covers 15 residues. In DNA, the CDR3 is TGTGCCAGCAGTTTGGCGGGAGCTAAGTACAATGAGCAGTTCTTC. Translating gives CASSLAGAKYNEQFF.

This clone was seen a few times. This chain uses TRBV30 with TRBJ2-7, with 7 bases identical to TRBD1. The junction had 8 bases not matched to a gene; V was cut back by 7 bases and J by 2 bases. The CDR3 has 13 residues. Germline CDR1 reads GTSNPN; CDR2 reads SVGIG (reference sequence). DNA of the CDR3: TGTGCCTTTTTGACACAGGGGACCTACGAGCAGTACTTC. It yields the protein CAFLTQGTYEQYF.

This clone came up a few times. The V and J genes are TRBV11-2 and TRBJ2-3, with D possibly TRBD2 on 6 matching bases. CDR3 length equals 15 residues. Germline assignment: CDR1 SGHAT and CDR2 FQNNGV. Trimming removed 1 base at V and 4 bases at J, with 12 bases between. CDR3 residues: CASSLGPGAADTQYF. The CDR3 nucleotides read TGTGCCAGCAGCTTAGGTCCGGGAGCGGCAGATACGCAGTATTTT.

This chain links TRBV7-6 with TRBJ2-7, with TRBD2 matching 9 bases. Unmatched junction bases numbered 4, after V lost 1 base and J lost 6 bases. Germline V gene sequence: CDR1 SGHVS, CDR2 FNYEAQ. This CDR3 is 14 amino acids long. In DNA, the CDR3 is TGTGCCAGCAGCTTAGGCGGGGGGGAGGCCGAGCAGTACTTC. Translation: CASSLGGGEAEQYF.

This clone appeared a few times. The V call is TRBV6-5, the J call TRBJ1-1; possibly TRBD1 for D (5 bases). The germline V gene encodes CDR1 MNHEY and CDR2 SVGAGI. V was trimmed by 2 bases and J by 2 bases, leaving 9 bases between them. The CDR3 consists of 14 residues. CDR3: CASSYRGTNTEAFF. The CDR3, as DNA: TGTGCCAGCAGTTACAGAGGGACTAACACTGAAGCTTTCTTT.